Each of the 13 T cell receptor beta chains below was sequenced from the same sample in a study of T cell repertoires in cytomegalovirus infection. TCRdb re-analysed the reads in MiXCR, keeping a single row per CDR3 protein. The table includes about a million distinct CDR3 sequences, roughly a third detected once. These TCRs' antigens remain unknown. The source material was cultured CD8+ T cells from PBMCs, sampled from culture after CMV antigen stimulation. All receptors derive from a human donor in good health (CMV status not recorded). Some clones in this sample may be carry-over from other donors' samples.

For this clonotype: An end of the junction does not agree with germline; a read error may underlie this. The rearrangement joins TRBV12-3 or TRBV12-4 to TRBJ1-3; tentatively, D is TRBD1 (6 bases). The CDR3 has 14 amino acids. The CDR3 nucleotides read TGTGCCAGCAACTCCCCAGGGGAAGGAATCACCATATATTTT. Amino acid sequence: CASNSPGEGITIYF.

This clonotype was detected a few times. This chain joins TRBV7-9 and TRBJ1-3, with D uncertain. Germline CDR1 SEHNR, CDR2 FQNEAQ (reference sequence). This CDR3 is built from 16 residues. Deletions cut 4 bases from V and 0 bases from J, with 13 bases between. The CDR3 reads CASSSSDVRSGNTIYF. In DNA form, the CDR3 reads TGTGCCAGCAGCTCCTCGGACGTTCGCTCTGGAAACACCATATATTTT.

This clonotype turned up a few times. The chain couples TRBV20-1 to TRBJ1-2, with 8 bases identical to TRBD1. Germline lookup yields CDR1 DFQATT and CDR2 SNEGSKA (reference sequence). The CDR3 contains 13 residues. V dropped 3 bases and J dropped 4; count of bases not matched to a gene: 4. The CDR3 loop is CSASAGGGYGYTF. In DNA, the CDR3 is TGCAGTGCTAGTGCAGGGGGCGGCTATGGCTACACCTTC.

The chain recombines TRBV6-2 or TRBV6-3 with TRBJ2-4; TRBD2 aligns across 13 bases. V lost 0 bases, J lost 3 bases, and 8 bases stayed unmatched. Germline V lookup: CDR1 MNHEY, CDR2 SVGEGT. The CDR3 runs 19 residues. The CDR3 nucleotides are TGTGCCAGCAGTTACTCGAAACTAGCGGGGGGGCCAGTCAAAAACATTCAGTACTTC. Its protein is CASSYSKLAGGPVKNIQYF.

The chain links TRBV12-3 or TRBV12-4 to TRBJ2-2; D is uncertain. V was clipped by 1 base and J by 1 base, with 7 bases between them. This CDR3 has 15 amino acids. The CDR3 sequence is CASSLVPLNTGELFF. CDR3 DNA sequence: TGTGCCAGCAGTTTAGTACCCCTGAACACCGGGGAGCTGTTTTTT.

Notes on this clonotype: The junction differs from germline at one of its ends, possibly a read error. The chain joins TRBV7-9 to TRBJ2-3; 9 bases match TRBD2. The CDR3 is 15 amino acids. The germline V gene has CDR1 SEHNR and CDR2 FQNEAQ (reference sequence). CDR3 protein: CASSLAGEITDTQYF. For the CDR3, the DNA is TGTGCCAGCAGTTTAGCGGGGGAGATCACAGATACGCAGTATTTT. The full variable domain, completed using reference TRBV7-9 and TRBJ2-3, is DTGVSQNPRHKITKRGQNVTFRCDPISEHNRLYWYRQTLGQGPEFLTYFQNEAQLEKSRLLSDRFSAERPKGSFSTLEIQRTEQGDSAMYLCASSLAGEITDTQYFGPGTRLTVL.

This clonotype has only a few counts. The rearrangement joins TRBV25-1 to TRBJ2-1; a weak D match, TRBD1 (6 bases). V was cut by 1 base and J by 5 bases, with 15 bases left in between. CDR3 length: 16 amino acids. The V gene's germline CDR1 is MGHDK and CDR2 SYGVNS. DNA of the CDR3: TGTGCCAGCAGTGAATTCGGGGTCAGGGGAGACAATGAGCAGTTCTTC. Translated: CASSEFGVRGDNEQFF.

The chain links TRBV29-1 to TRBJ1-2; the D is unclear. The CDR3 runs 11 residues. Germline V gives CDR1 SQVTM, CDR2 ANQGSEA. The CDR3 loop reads CSLRTDYGYTF. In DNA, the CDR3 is TGCAGTCTCCGGACGGACTATGGCTACACCTTC.

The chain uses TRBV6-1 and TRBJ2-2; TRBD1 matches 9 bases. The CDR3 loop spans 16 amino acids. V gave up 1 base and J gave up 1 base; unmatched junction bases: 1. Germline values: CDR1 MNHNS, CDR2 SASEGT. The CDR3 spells CASSEEGQGNTGELFF. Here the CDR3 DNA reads TGTGCCAGCAGTGAAGAGGGACAGGGGAACACCGGGGAGCTGTTTTTT.

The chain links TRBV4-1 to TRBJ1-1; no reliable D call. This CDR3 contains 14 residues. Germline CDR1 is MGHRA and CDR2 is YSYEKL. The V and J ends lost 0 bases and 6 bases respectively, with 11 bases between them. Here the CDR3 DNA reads TGCGCCAGCAGCCAAGAGCCTAGCTCCCCTGAAGCTTTCTTT. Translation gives CASSQEPSSPEAFF.

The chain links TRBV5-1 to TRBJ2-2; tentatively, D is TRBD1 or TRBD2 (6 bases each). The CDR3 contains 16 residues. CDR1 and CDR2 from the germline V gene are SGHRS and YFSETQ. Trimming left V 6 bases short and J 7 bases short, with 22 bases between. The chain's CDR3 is CASTTHAGGGGGELFF. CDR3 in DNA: TGCGCCAGCACCACCCACGCCGGAGGGGGAGGCGGGGAGCTGTTTTTT.

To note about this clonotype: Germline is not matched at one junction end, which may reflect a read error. The CDR3 DNA is TGTGCCACTAGTGGAGTTAAAGACGGAACTAACTATGGCTACACCTTC. Its protein product is CATSGVKDGTNYGYTF. The chain uses TRBV24-1 and TRBJ1-2; no definite D call. CDR1 and CDR2 (germline): KGHDR, SFDVKD. The CDR3 is made up of 16 amino acids.

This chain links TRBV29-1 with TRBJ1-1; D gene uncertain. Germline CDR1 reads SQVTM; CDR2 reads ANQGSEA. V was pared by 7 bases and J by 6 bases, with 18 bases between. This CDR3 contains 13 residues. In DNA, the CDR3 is TGCAGCGACGGCGGGCGAAAAGGCTCTGAAGCTTTCTTT. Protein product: CSDGGRKGSEAFF.